The 13 T cell receptor beta chains in this list originate from one sample, sequenced in a study of T cell responses to AZD1222 COVID-19 vaccine. The protocol was immunoSEQ multiplex PCR, while the TCRdb copy is restricted to in-frame clones and leaves out a portion. The sample consists of around 120,000 clones, 85% to 90% of them appearing once. This specimen consisted of peripheral blood, obtained on day 0 of AZD1222 vaccination. These receptors all come from an adult in good health.

The chain employs TRBV19 and TRBJ2-3; the match to TRBD1 covers 7 bases. The CDR3 sequence is 16 residues long. Losses at the gene ends were 6 bases for V and 2 bases for J; bases not matched to a gene: 11. Germline CDR1 is LNHDA and CDR2 is SQIVND (reference sequence). CDR3: CASRRMDRLDTDTQYF. In nucleotides, the CDR3 is TGTGCCAGTAGGAGAATGGACAGGCTTGACACAGATACGCAGTATTTT.

V gene TRBV3-1 (or the pseudogene TRBV3-2) combines with J gene TRBJ2-7; 10 nucleotides agree with TRBD2. V shed 4 bases and J 10 bases; nucleotides not matched to a gene: 7. Germline CDR1 LGHDT, CDR2 YNNKEL (reference sequence). CDR3 length equals 13 residues. The CDR3 loop reads CASSLGLAVDQYF. In nucleotides, the CDR3 is TGTGCCAGCAGCCTCGGACTAGCGGTCGACCAGTACTTC.

This chain joins TRBV28 and TRBJ2-3; 8 positions match TRBD2. The CDR3 is made up of 14 amino acids. V was pared by 5 bases and J by 0 bases, with 1 base of the junction left unmatched. Germline V CDR1 and CDR2: MDHEN, SYDVKM. The CDR3 DNA follows: TGTGCCAGCAGTCGGGGGGGTAGCACAGATACGCAGTATTTT. Protein sequence: CASSRGGSTDTQYF.

The chain joins TRBV27 to TRBJ2-7; TRBD2 agrees at 10 bases. V was pared by 6 bases and J by 6 bases, with 17 bases of the junction left unmatched. This CDR3 spans 17 amino acids. Germline values: CDR1 MNHEY, CDR2 SMNVEV (reference sequence). The CDR3 reads CASSRGASGSRGFEQYF. The CDR3 DNA reads as TGTGCCAGCAGCAGGGGGGCTAGCGGGAGCAGGGGCTTCGAGCAGTACTTC.

This rearrangement joins TRBV20-1 to TRBJ2-5, with D uncertain. The CDR3 contains 11 residues. Germline values: CDR1 DFQATT, CDR2 SNEGSKA (reference sequence). V lost 5 bases and J 1 base, leaving 5 bases between the germline ends. The CDR3 reads CSAQIQETQYF. Here the CDR3 DNA reads TGCAGTGCTCAAATCCAAGAGACCCAGTACTTC.

The rearrangement links TRBV4-2 to TRBJ1-1, with unresolved D. V lost 4 bases and J 0 bases, leaving 12 bases between the germline ends. The CDR3 consists of 15 residues. Germline CDR1 is LGHNA and CDR2 is YNFKEQ. CDR3 in DNA: TGTGCCAGCAGCCCCCGACTGGCAGTGAACACTGAAGCTTTCTTT. It encodes CASSPRLAVNTEAFF.

This clone was recorded once. The chain links TRBV28 to TRBJ2-1; the D gene is possibly TRBD2 (5 bases). CDR1 and CDR2 (germline): MDHEN, SYDVKM. Trimming shortened V by 6 bases and J by 4 bases, and 13 bases separated the two germline ends. The CDR3 covers 14 residues. The CDR3 loop is CASSLPSGYNEQFF. The CDR3 nucleotides read TGTGCCAGCAGCTTACCCTCGGGGTACAATGAGCAGTTCTTC.

The chain links TRBV12-3 or TRBV12-4 to TRBJ2-1; weak D call: TRBD2 (5 bases). This CDR3 region has 12 residues. The ends were cut back, 5 bases at V and 11 bases at J, with 13 bases in the middle. CDR3 bases: TGTGCCAGCAGTCCTCGAGAGGGTAAGCAGTTCTTC. Translating it yields CASSPREGKQFF.

On this clone: Other DNA sequences from this sample encode an identical CDR3 as well. The CDR3 protein is CASSPPGQAYEQYF. The DNA of the CDR3 is TGTGCCAGCAGTCCGCCGGGACAGGCCTACGAGCAGTACTTC. The chain links TRBV11-2 to TRBJ2-7; TRBD1 aligns across 8 bases. This CDR3 comprises 14 residues. In germline, CDR1 is SGHAT, CDR2 FQNNGV. The trim removed 6 bases at V and 2 bases at J, leaving 6 bases unmatched.

The J gene is TRBJ1-4, the V gene TRBV28; 7 bases are a match to TRBD1. V shed 7 bases and J 6 bases; nucleotides not matched to a gene: 11. The CDR3 extends over 15 amino acids. Per germline, CDR1 MDHEN and CDR2 SYDVKM. CDR3 residues: CASTQAGTAYEKLFF. The DNA for the CDR3 is TGTGCCAGCACCCAAGCCGGGACAGCTTATGAAAAACTGTTTTTT.

The chain has TRBV6-5 and TRBJ2-7, with TRBD1 as a possible D gene (5 bases). CDR1 is MNHEY and CDR2 is SVGAGI in the germline V gene. The CDR3 is 12 residues long. Trimming left V 8 bases short and J 4 bases short, with 12 bases between. For the CDR3, the DNA is TGTGCCAGCGGGCAGGGTAGATACGAGCAGTACTTC. It specifies CASGQGRYEQYF.

The V call is TRBV23-1, the J call TRBJ2-7, with 7 bases that match TRBD2. TRBV23-1 is classed as an ORF, of uncertain function. The CDR3 is 18 amino acids. J gave up 2 bases and V 2 bases, and 15 bases lay outside the gene matches. In nucleotides, the CDR3 is TGCGCCAGCAGTCAAAGCACCCAAAGTGGGGGGGGGACCTACGAGCAGTACTTC. It encodes CASSQSTQSGGGTYEQYF.

The sample holds a few counts of this clone. The chain recombines TRBV12-3 or TRBV12-4 with TRBJ2-5; D is undetermined. Trimming took 3 bases from V and 5 from J, leaving 7 bases between them. The CDR3 extends over 12 amino acids. CDR3 residues: CASSFWPETQYF. The CDR3 coding sequence is TGTGCCAGCAGTTTCTGGCCGGAGACCCAGTACTTC.